This T cell receptor (beta chain) was identified in a study of CD8 T cells in ankylosing spondylitis. Germline assignment: CDR1 SGHTA and CDR2 FQGNSA. This CDR3 spans 9 amino acids. The V end was cut by 9 bases, the J end by 9 bases, with 9 bases between. TCRdb fed the 5' RACE reads into MiXCR, producing one record per CDR3 protein. The sample shows 670,000 or so distinct CDR3 sequences, around 20% of them seen only once. Only a few counts were recorded for this clonotype. Its antigen is unidentified. Whole-study findings and limits: What seemed typical of ankylosing spondylitis blood was a TCR beta motif built from about eight highly homologous variants.

The chain couples TRBV7-2 to TRBJ2-7, with unresolved D. This TCR came from a male donor with ankylosing spondylitis. The sequenced material came from blood, either unsorted or a sorted T cell fraction (not recorded which). The CDR3 reads CASWFGQYF. As DNA, the CDR3 is TGTGCCAGTTGGTTCGGGCAGTACTTC.